This T cell receptor beta chain was recovered during a study of cytomegalovirus exposure and HLA in healthy donors. Whole-study context: The same platform used for the approximately 670 first-cohort repertoires was also used for the roughly 130 validation repertoires, as a later analysis reported. Broader study findings: Altogether, 160 or so TCR beta chains were recorded as cytomegalovirus-associated.

This clone was counted between two and nine times. Its target is not known. Method: immunoSEQ multiplex PCR; TCRdb's copy keeps in-frame clones and lacks some. The sample comprises roughly 130,000 clones, about 86% of which are singletons, and 2.5% to 3.5% rests with the top ten. V lost 6 bases to trimming and J lost 4 bases; unmatched junction nucleotides: 1. The CDR3 spans 13 residues. Germline assignment: CDR1 MDHEN and CDR2 SYDVKM. The chain joins TRBV28 to TRBJ2-2; TRBD1 matches at 8 bases. Sequenced input: PBMCs. This TCR was recovered from a man aged 18 to 29 in good health and CMV-seronegative. The CDR3 DNA reads as TGTGCCAGCAGGGGACAGGTCACCGGGGAGCTGTTTTTT. Translated: CASRGQVTGELFF. The variable domain in full, with the rest retrieved from reference TRBV28 and TRBJ2-2, is DVKVTQSSRYLVKRTGEKVFLECVQDMDHENMFWYRQDPGLGLRLIYFSYDVKMKEKGDIPEGYSVSREKKERFSLILESASTNQTSMYLCASRGQVTGELFFGEGSRLTVL.